One and the same sample provided the 5 T cell receptor beta chains below, sequenced in a study of T-cell memory formation after mild COVID-19. TCRdb re-analysed the 5' RACE reads in MiXCR, keeping a single row per CDR3 protein. In the table there are around 370,000 distinct CDR3 sequences, under 25% of which are singletons. The sequencing input was PBMCs or a T cell subset sorted from them (not recorded which). All receptors derive from an adult woman who had mild COVID-19 (a few samples of this study predate the infection). Cell type and time point are not known.

There are a few counts of this clonotype. The genes are TRBV7-2 and TRBJ2-3; D may be TRBD2 (5 bases). Trimming removed 7 bases at V and 2 bases at J, with 13 bases between. The CDR3 runs to 14 residues. Germline V gene sequence: CDR1 SGHTA, CDR2 FQGNSA. CDR3 sequence (DNA): TGTGCCAGCACCGAGGGCCCAACCACAGATACGCAGTATTTT. Translated: CASTEGPTTDTQYF.

The sample holds many counts of this clonotype. The chain has TRBV12-3 or TRBV12-4 and TRBJ2-3, with D tentatively TRBD2 (6 bases). The length of the CDR3 is 13 residues. V was pared by 1 base and J by 4 bases, with 6 bases between. CDR3 protein: CASSLGEADTQYF. DNA for the CDR3: TGTGCCAGCAGTTTAGGGGAGGCAGATACGCAGTATTTT.

V usage is TRBV7-3 and J usage is TRBJ2-3, with 8 bases fitting TRBD2. V lost 5 bases to trimming and J lost 8 bases; unmatched junction nucleotides: 18. CDR1 SGHTA and CDR2 FQGTGA come from the germline V gene. The CDR3 contains 17 residues. The CDR3 spells CASSTYPGLEPGVTQYF. DNA for the CDR3: TGTGCCAGCAGCACCTATCCGGGACTAGAACCTGGGGTTACGCAGTATTTT.

In this sample, this clonotype turned up many times. This chain uses TRBV18 with TRBJ2-3, with 8 positions matching TRBD1. Trimming at V came to 3 bases and at J to 3 bases, leaving 5 bases not matched to a gene. CDR1 and CDR2 (germline): KGHSH, LQKENI. CDR3 size: 15 residues. CDR3 loop: CASSPRTGRTDTQYF. Here the CDR3 DNA reads TGTGCCAGCTCACCGAGGACAGGGCGAACAGATACGCAGTATTTT. The full variable domain, in which reference TRBV18 and TRBJ2-3 provide the parts outside the CDR3, is NAGVMQNPRHLVRRRGQEARLRCSPMKGHSHVYWYRQLPEEGLKFMVYLQKENIIDESGMPKERFSAEFPKEGPSILRIQQVVRGDSAAYFCASSPRTGRTDTQYFGPGTRLTVL.

CDR3 DNA: TGCAGTGCCCCCGGGACCCTAAATTCACCCCTCCACTTT. Protein: CSAPGTLNSPLHF. This sequence joins TRBV20-1 and TRBJ1-6; D may be TRBD1 (5 bases). Germline V lookup: CDR1 DFQATT, CDR2 SNEGSKA (reference sequence). V dropped 6 bases and J dropped 7 bases, with 13 bases sitting between them. The CDR3 consists of 13 residues.